The 16 T cell receptor beta chains below all came from one sample that was sequenced in a study of cytomegalovirus exposure and HLA in healthy donors. In the PCR, 60 Vbeta and 13 Jbeta primers were used. The table came from immunoSEQ multiplex PCR; TCRdb's copy has only in-frame clones and leaves some out. The sample holds over 20,000 clones, approximately 70% seen once. Specimen: PBMCs. The receptors come from a woman between 50 and 59 years old in good health and CMV-seronegative.

This chain joins TRBV27 and TRBJ1-5, with unresolved D. The germline CDR1 and CDR2 sequences are MNHEY and SMNVEV (reference sequence). Trimming removed 8 bases from V and 3 bases from J, with 11 bases in between. CDR3 length equals 13 residues. Here the CDR3 DNA reads TGTGCCAGCTCCTGGCAGATCAATCAGCCCCAGCATTTT. This gives the protein CASSWQINQPQHF.

The chain joins TRBV13 to TRBJ2-1, with D possibly TRBD2 on 5 matching bases. Trimming left V 5 bases short and J 2 bases short, with 13 bases between. The CDR3 is made up of 15 amino acids. Germline values: CDR1 PRHDT, CDR2 FYEKMQ (reference sequence). This CDR3 is CASSLGLNPYNEQFF. The DNA of the CDR3 is TGTGCCAGCAGCCTCGGACTTAACCCCTACAATGAGCAGTTCTTC.

This clone was seen more than once but under ten times. This chain uses TRBV7-7 with TRBJ2-1; 10 bases are shared with TRBD2. Germline V gives CDR1 SSHAT, CDR2 FNYEAQ (reference sequence). The J segment lost 4 bases and the V segment lost 4 bases, leaving 4 bases of the junction unmatched. The CDR3 has 15 amino acids. The CDR3 here is CASSSSSGGYNEQFF. The CDR3 DNA sequence: TGTGCCAGCAGCTCGTCTAGCGGGGGATACAATGAGCAGTTCTTC.

The chain employs TRBV28 and TRBJ2-7; D remains unclear. The CDR3 has 10 amino acids. V shed 5 bases and J shed 3 bases, with 2 bases lying between them. The germline V gene has CDR1 MDHEN and CDR2 SYDVKM. DNA for the CDR3: TGTGCCAGCAGTCGCTACGAGCAGTACTTC. Its translation is CASSRYEQYF.

The rearrangement links TRBV30 to TRBJ1-2, with D maybe TRBD1 (5 bases). The CDR3 is 15 amino acids. From germline, CDR1 is GTSNPN and CDR2 SVGIG (reference sequence). The V end lost 0 bases, the J end lost 5 bases, and 16 bases lay between the germline ends. The CDR3 spells CAWSVPSLKGYGYTF. The CDR3 DNA is TGTGCCTGGAGTGTACCGTCTCTAAAGGGGTATGGCTACACCTTC.

This chain connects TRBV15 to TRBJ2-1, with TRBD1 matching 11 bases. CDR1 and CDR2 from the germline V gene are LNHNV and YYDKDF (reference sequence). This CDR3 region has 15 residues. With 2 bases clipped from V and 6 bases from J, the junction kept 3 bases outside the gene matches. CDR3 nucleotide sequence: TGTGCCACCAGCAGACCGGGACAGGGGGTCAATGAGCAGTTCTTC. Amino acid sequence: CATSRPGQGVNEQFF.

The CDR3 nucleotides read TGTGCCAGCAGCGCCGGGACCTACGAGCAGTACTTC. Protein: CASSAGTYEQYF. This chain connects TRBV5-4 to TRBJ2-7; possible D gene TRBD2, 5 bases. V shed 4 bases and J shed 2 bases, with 7 bases lying between them. This CDR3 region has 12 residues. Germline CDR1 SGHNT, CDR2 YYREEE (reference sequence).

The chain couples TRBV6-5 to TRBJ1-5, with TRBD1 matching 8 bases. CDR3 length: 14 amino acids. CDR1 and CDR2 from the germline V gene are MNHEY and SVGAGI. V lost 6 bases and J lost 6; bases outside the gene matches: 7. The DNA of the CDR3 is TGTGCCAGCAGCCCAACGGACAGGGTTCAGCCCCAGCATTTT. Its translation is CASSPTDRVQPQHF.

The V call is TRBV25-1, the J call TRBJ2-7; TRBD2 matches 10 bases. Germline V gene sequence: CDR1 MGHDK, CDR2 SYGVNS. This CDR3 is 14 amino acids long. Trimming at V came to 6 bases and at J to 6 bases, leaving 8 bases not matched to a gene. The CDR3 DNA follows: TGTGCCAGCAGGCCCTTAGCGGGAGGACGCGAGCAGTACTTC. It encodes CASRPLAGGREQYF.

The rearrangement links TRBV20-1 to TRBJ2-1; possibly TRBD2 for D (6 bases). Germline loops: CDR1 DFQATT, CDR2 SNEGSKA (reference sequence). The CDR3 consists of 11 residues. V lost 5 bases and J lost 15, with 17 bases in between. CDR3 sequence: CSAPKSGVRFF. The CDR3, as DNA: TGCAGTGCTCCAAAATCGGGAGTTCGGTTCTTC.

The V gene is TRBV7-9, the J gene TRBJ1-2, with D possibly matching TRBD1 (6 bases). Germline V lookup: CDR1 SEHNR, CDR2 FQNEAQ (reference sequence). V shed 5 bases and J shed 0 bases, with 13 bases lying between them. CDR3 length: 15 residues. The CDR3 DNA follows: TGTGCCAGCAGCCCCCGGGACACTGCTAACTATGGCTACACCTTC. Amino acid sequence: CASSPRDTANYGYTF.

The gene calls are TRBV27 and TRBJ1-5, with a tentative D call TRBD1 (5 bases). Germline CDR1 is MNHEY and CDR2 is SMNVEV (reference sequence). V was trimmed by 1 base and J by 5 bases, leaving 6 bases between them. The CDR3 is 13 amino acids. Here the CDR3 DNA reads TGTGCCAGCAGTTTATGGGGGGATCAGCCCCAGCATTTT. This gives the protein CASSLWGDQPQHF.

This clone was seen a few times. J is TRBJ1-4 and V is TRBV6-5, with 8 bases fitting TRBD1. V dropped 4 bases and J dropped 3; count of bases not matched to a gene: 4. CDR1 is MNHEY, CDR2 SVGAGI, per germline. The CDR3 is 15 residues long. In DNA form, the CDR3 reads TGTGCCAGCAGTTCCGACAGGGGTTCTAATGAAAAACTGTTTTTT. This codes for CASSSDRGSNEKLFF.

This clone was found a few times. This sequence joins TRBV7-8 and TRBJ2-1, with D perhaps TRBD2 (6 bases). CDR1 and CDR2 (germline): SGHVS, FQNEAQ. Trimming took off 2 bases at V and 5 bases at J, with 19 bases between the two ends. The CDR3 is 17 amino acids. The CDR3 is CASSLRRAGPIHNEQFF. The CDR3 DNA reads as TGTGCCAGCAGCTTACGGCGGGCGGGACCCATCCACAATGAGCAGTTCTTC. Full variable domain (missing parts from reference TRBV7-8 and TRBJ2-1): GAGVSQSPRYKVAKRGQDVALRCDPISGHVSLFWYQQALGQGPEFLTYFQNEAQLDKSGLPSDRFFAERPEGSVSTLKIQRTQQEDSAVYLCASSLRRAGPIHNEQFFGPGTRLTVL.

This clone was counted a few times. The chain links TRBV6-6 to TRBJ1-4; D gene unclear. CDR3 length: 14 amino acids. CDR1 is MNHNY and CDR2 is SVGAGI in the germline V gene (reference sequence). V was pared by 0 bases and J by 6 bases, with 8 bases between. The CDR3: CASSYSSFDEKLFF. The DNA for the CDR3 is TGTGCCAGCAGTTACTCGAGTTTTGATGAAAAACTGTTTTTT.

This chain joins TRBV28 and TRBJ2-7, with 7 bases aligning to TRBD1. The CDR3 runs 14 residues. Germline lookup yields CDR1 MDHEN and CDR2 SYDVKM. After removal of 5 bases from V and 1 base from J, the junction contained 5 bases not matched to a gene. CDR3 bases: TGTGCCAGCAGTCCCGTGGGACAGTCCTACGAGCAGTACTTC. This codes for CASSPVGQSYEQYF.